This T cell receptor (beta chain) was captured by sequencing in a study of cytotoxic CD8 clonotypes in ibrutinib-treated CLL. Looking at the study overall: Complete response was seen in 2 patients and partial in some 25; roughly twelve progressed and around 14 stayed remitted after a median roughly 70 months. The taking of response samples occurred after a median roughly 12 months of treatment, with a range of 6 to 36. Findings and limits, study-wide: Stable or contracted on treatment, public clonotypes were also uncommon. The times at which samples were taken varied between sustained-remission and progressing patients.

Data came from immunoSEQ multiplex PCR; TCRdb stores just in-frame clones and leaves some out. The sample has under 150,000 clones; under 95% are singletons. Note on this clone: As yet, its antigen is unknown.

CDR3 length equals 15 residues. Germline CDR1 and CDR2: MNHEY and SVGAGI. The chain recombines TRBV6-5 with TRBJ2-5; D possibly corresponds to TRBD2 (6 bases). The DNA end is more similar to TRBJ2-7, so the J call may be wrong. The input for sequencing was PBMCs, taken after 12 months of ibrutinib treatment. The origin of this receptor is a human donor with chronic lymphocytic leukemia. CDR3 loop: CASSNRVSGAYEQYF. CDR3 DNA sequence: TGTGCCAGCAGTAACCGTGTTTCGGGGGCCTACGAGCAGTACTTC.